These T cell receptor beta chains were read from a single sample in a study of blood T cell repertoires in COVID-19. Clones were sequenced by immunoSEQ multiplex PCR, and TCRdb holds only the in-frame ones, with some missing. This table holds under 300,000 clones, roughly 80% found once. Sequencing was carried out using peripheral blood. These receptor sequences come from a woman aged 35 to 49 with active or convalescent COVID-19. Both conserved end residues are part of each CDR3. The D gene is left open where the match is weak. For some rows the clone size is stated as once, few or many, or as a class when expanded; others skip it.

>medium-sized|NA|TRBJ2-3|TRBV5-4
CASSPRVTSEPSTDTQYF
TGTGCCAGCAGCCCACGGGTAACAAGCGAACCTAGCACAGATACGCAGTATTTT
>NA|TRBD1|TRBJ2-1|TRBV28
CASSVLGQSYNEQFF
TGTGCCAGCAGCGTACTGGGACAGTCCTACAATGAGCAGTTCTTC
>NA|TRBD1|TRBJ1-2|TRBV7-3
CASSLVRQGGGYTF
TGTGCCAGCAGCTTAGTAAGACAGGGAGGAGGCTACACCTTC
>NA|NA|TRBJ1-1|TRBV2
CASRGTEAFF
TGTGCCAGCAGGGGGACAGAAGCTTTCTTT
>few|TRBD1|TRBJ1-1|TRBV5-1
CASSLRQGNTEAFF
TGCGCCAGCAGCTTGAGACAGGGGAACACTGAAGCTTTCTTT
>NA|NA|TRBJ2-5|TRBV6-5
CASSYGGYPETQYF
TGTGCCAGCAGTTACGGGGGCTACCCCGAGACCCAGTACTTC
>few|NA|TRBJ1-2|TRBV5-4
CASSLIGNYGYTF
TGTGCCAGCAGCTTAATCGGGAACTATGGCTACACCTTC
>NA|NA|TRBJ2-2|TRBV2
CATIQELTGELFF
TGTGCCACTATACAGGAACTCACCGGGGAGCTGTTTTTT
>NA|NA|TRBJ1-1|TRBV7-9
CASSFGRSNTEAFF
TGTGCCAGCAGCTTTGGGAGGTCGAACACTGAAGCTTTCTTT
>few|NA|TRBJ2-7|TRBV5-1
CASSLPEVTYEQYF
TGCGCCAGCAGCTTGCCGGAGGTCACCTACGAGCAGTACTTC
>once|NA|TRBJ1-4|TRBV6-5
CASSYPDFNEKLFF
TGTGCCAGCAGTTACCCGGACTTTAATGAAAAACTGTTTTTT
>once|NA|TRBJ1-1|TRBV3-1/TRBV3-2
CASSQVKAGPSTEAFF
TGTGCCAGCAGCCAAGTTAAGGCAGGCCCGAGCACTGAAGCTTTCTTT
>NA|NA|TRBJ2-5|TRBV25-1
CASTALLGGETQYF
TGTGCCAGCACCGCACTTCTGGGGGGAGAGACCCAGTACTTC
>many|TRBD2|TRBJ2-2|TRBV4-2
CASSQEYTSGTGGELFF
TGTGCCAGCAGCCAAGAGTACACTAGCGGGACGGGCGGGGAGCTGTTTTTT
>NA|TRBD1|TRBJ2-1|TRBV9
CASSATGVLYNEQFF
TGTGCCAGCAGCGCCACAGGGGTCCTCTACAATGAGCAGTTCTTC
>NA|TRBD1|TRBJ1-4|TRBV28
CASSVPDRINEKLFF
TGTGCCAGCAGCGTGCCGGACAGGATTAATGAAAAACTGTTTTTT
>NA|NA|TRBJ1-5|TRBV4-1
CASSPSGVGGGNQPQHF
TGCGCCAGCAGCCCCTCCGGAGTAGGCGGGGGCAATCAGCCCCAGCATTTT
>NA|NA|TRBJ1-5|TRBV30
CAWSASKQPQHF
TGTGCCTGGAGCGCTAGTAAACAGCCCCAGCATTTT
>NA|TRBD1|TRBJ1-2|TRBV9
CASSVERLEGTGCRGYTF
TGTGCCAGCAGCGTAGAGAGGTTGGAGGGGACAGGGTGTCGGGGCTACACCTTC
>NA|TRBD1|TRBJ2-7|TRBV6-5
CATRQGSYEQYF
TGTGCCACCCGACAGGGATCCTACGAGCAGTACTTC
>few|TRBD1|TRBJ1-2|TRBV5-1
CASRAEQGFGYTF
TGCGCCAGCAGGGCGGAACAGGGGTTTGGCTACACCTTC
>NA|NA|TRBJ1-5|TRBV18
CASSPQGDQPQHF
TGTGCCAGCTCACCACAGGGGGACCAGCCCCAGCATTTT
>NA|NA|TRBJ1-1|TRBV25-1
CASRQTGGNTEAFF
TGTGCCAGCAGGCAGACGGGGGGGAACACTGAAGCTTTCTTT
>few|NA|TRBJ2-7|TRBV28
CASTLRLSSYEQYF
TGTGCCAGCACCCTGCGACTATCCTCCTACGAGCAGTACTTC